The 13 T cell receptor beta chains presented below share a single source sample, sequenced in a study of cytomegalovirus exposure and HLA in healthy donors. The primer mix had 60 Vbeta and 13 Jbeta primers. Profiling relied on immunoSEQ multiplex PCR, and the TCRdb table lists in-frame clones only, not all of them. The sample contains approximately 160,000 clones, about 75% of which appear only once. Sequences were obtained from PBMCs. The receptors come from a male donor in good health and CMV-seropositive.

The rearrangement uses TRBV9 and TRBJ2-1; 8 bases are shared with TRBD1. CDR3 length: 16 amino acids. J gave up 0 bases and V 3 bases, and 5 bases lay outside the gene matches. Germline V lookup: CDR1 SGDLS, CDR2 YYNGEE. The chain's CDR3 is CASSAGGQASYNEQFF. DNA of the CDR3: TGTGCCAGCAGCGCCGGGGGACAGGCCTCCTACAATGAGCAGTTCTTC.

In its sample, this clone was seen a few times. The chain couples TRBV27 to TRBJ2-3; 8 bases fit TRBD2. The CDR3 sequence is 13 residues long. V shed 5 bases, J shed 10 bases, and the junction held 8 bases outside the gene matches. CDR1 MNHEY and CDR2 SMNVEV come from the germline V gene (reference sequence). CDR3 coding DNA: TGTGCCAGCAGTCCCCCAGCGGGGGTGGCGCAGTATTTT. Protein product: CASSPPAGVAQYF.

The V and J genes are TRBV19 and TRBJ2-6, with D maybe TRBD1 (5 bases). This CDR3 is 15 amino acids long. The V gene's germline CDR1 is LNHDA and CDR2 SQIVND (reference sequence). V gave up 6 bases and J gave up 0 bases, with 9 bases separating them. The chain's CDR3 is CASRGRHSGANVLTF. The CDR3 nucleotides read TGTGCCAGTAGGGGGCGTCACTCTGGGGCCAACGTCCTGACTTTC.

The V and J genes are TRBV4-2 and TRBJ2-1; 10 nucleotides agree with TRBD1. V shed 0 bases and J 7 bases; nucleotides not matched to a gene: 12. This CDR3 is built from 18 residues. Germline values: CDR1 LGHNA, CDR2 YNFKEQ. This chain's CDR3 is CASSQDPKPGQGLNEQFF. DNA for the CDR3: TGTGCCAGCAGCCAAGATCCGAAGCCGGGACAGGGGTTAAATGAGCAGTTCTTC.

V usage is TRBV16 and J usage is TRBJ1-1; 7 nucleotides agree with TRBD1. The V gene's germline CDR1 is KGHSY and CDR2 FQNENV. The CDR3 consists of 16 residues. V trimming: 6 bases; J trimming: 4 bases; junction bases outside the gene matches: 14. The CDR3 loop is CASSPDRARGSTEAFF. In DNA, the CDR3 is TGTGCCAGCAGTCCCGACAGGGCAAGAGGCAGCACTGAAGCTTTCTTT. Using reference TRBV16 and TRBJ1-1 for the parts outside the CDR3, the full variable domain is GEEVAQTPKHLVRGEGQKAKLYCAPIKGHSYVFWYQQVLKNEFKFLISFQNENVFDETGMPKERFSAKCLPNSPCSLEIQATKLEDSAVYFCASSPDRARGSTEAFFGQGTRLTVV.

V gene TRBV7-2 combines with J gene TRBJ2-7, with 9 bases aligning to TRBD2. V shed 1 base, J shed 3 bases, and the junction held 1 base outside the gene matches. The CDR3 loop spans 14 amino acids. The germline V gene encodes CDR1 SGHTA and CDR2 FQGNSA. For the CDR3, the DNA is TGTGCCAGCAGCTTAGAGACTAGCGGCTACGAGCAGTACTTC. It codes for CASSLETSGYEQYF.

This chain connects TRBV4-1 to TRBJ2-6; 12 bases map to TRBD1. Germline V gives CDR1 MGHRA, CDR2 YSYEKL. The CDR3 contains 17 residues. Unmatched junction bases numbered 5, after V lost 4 bases and J lost 4 bases. The CDR3 nucleotides are TGCGCCAGCAGCCCCCGGGACAGGGGGCCCGGGGCCAACGTCCTGACTTTC. It codes for CASSPRDRGPGANVLTF.

This sequence joins TRBV7-6 and TRBJ2-7, with TRBD2 matching over 7 bases. V was clipped by 6 bases and J by 4 bases; unmatched bases: 9. The CDR3 is made up of 14 amino acids. The V gene's germline CDR1 is SGHVS and CDR2 FNYEAQ. The CDR3 region is CASSPRTSVYEQYF. The CDR3 DNA reads TGTGCCAGCAGTCCTAGGACTAGTGTGTACGAGCAGTACTTC.

The chain couples TRBV7-9 to TRBJ1-3, with 7 bases fitting TRBD1. Germline loops: CDR1 SEHNR, CDR2 FQNEAQ (reference sequence). This CDR3 contains 17 residues. The junction had 9 bases not matched to a gene; V was cut back by 2 bases and J by 2 bases. CDR3 sequence: CASSLPPSGTAGNTIYF. CDR3 nucleotides: TGTGCCAGCAGCTTACCCCCGAGTGGGACAGCTGGAAACACCATATATTTT.

J is TRBJ1-2 and V is TRBV10-1; D remains unclear. Deletions cut 0 bases from V and 4 bases from J, with 6 bases between. CDR1 WNHNN and CDR2 SYGVQD come from the germline V gene (reference sequence). The CDR3 runs to 13 residues. The CDR3 sequence: CASSESGSYGYTF. As DNA, the CDR3 is TGCGCCAGCAGTGAGTCGGGGAGCTATGGCTACACCTTC.

This clone occurred once. The rearrangement uses TRBV4-1 and TRBJ1-2; TRBD1 agrees at 7 bases. This CDR3 region has 15 residues. V lost 4 bases and J lost 8; bases outside the gene matches: 13. Germline CDR1 reads MGHRA; CDR2 reads YSYEKL. The CDR3 sequence is CASSRGTALSRGYTF. The DNA of the CDR3 is TGCGCCAGCAGCCGCGGGACAGCCCTATCTAGAGGCTACACCTTC.

The CDR3 coding sequence is TGTGCCAGCACCCCCTTAGCCGGGGGAATGAACACTGAAGCTTTCTTT. Protein sequence: CASTPLAGGMNTEAFF. The chain couples TRBV2 to TRBJ1-1; maybe TRBD1 (5 bases). The CDR3 loop spans 16 amino acids. Germline CDR1 is SNHLY and CDR2 is FYNNEI. V was trimmed by 7 bases and J by 0 bases, leaving 18 bases between them.

The rearrangement links TRBV18 to TRBJ2-7; weak D call: TRBD2 (7 bases). V shed 3 bases and J shed 4 bases, with 13 bases lying between them. Per the germline V gene, CDR1 is KGHSH and CDR2 is LQKENI. CDR3 length equals 14 residues. In nucleotides, the CDR3 is TGTGCCAGCTCACCCGGGGGGCTTGGGTACGAGCAGTACTTC. Translating gives CASSPGGLGYEQYF.